A selection of T cell receptor beta chains follows, all from one sample in a study of T cell responses to AZD1222 COVID-19 vaccine. Data came from immunoSEQ multiplex PCR; TCRdb stores just in-frame clones and leaves some out. The sample yields about 94,000 clones, more than 70% seen once. The sequences come from peripheral blood, collected on day 0 of AZD1222 vaccination. The receptor set was obtained from an adult in good health. The CDR3 runs from the conserved cysteine through the conserved F or W. Fields, in order: D gene, V gene, J gene, clone size, CDR3 DNA, CDR3 protein. A D gene is named only where the DNA matches it firmly. Size values are once, few and many counts, or a class for expanded clones, and some rows have none.

d_gene: -
v_gene: TRBV5-5
j_gene: TRBJ1-3
abundance: -
CDR3nt: TGTGCCAGCCTCGCTACTGGGGTCGTGGGAACTGGAAACACCATATATTTT
CDR3aa: CASLATGVVGTGNTIYF

d_gene: TRBD1
v_gene: TRBV27
j_gene: TRBJ1-2
abundance: -
CDR3nt: TGTGCCAGCAGTTTAGGGGGGGCCGGGACAGGGGCTAACTATGGCTACACCTTC
CDR3aa: CASSLGGAGTGANYGYTF

d_gene: -
v_gene: TRBV23-1
j_gene: TRBJ1-1
abundance: -
CDR3nt: TGCGCCAGCAGTCAATCGAGTGTGGGTCTCTACGCTATGAACACTGAAGCTTTCTTT
CDR3aa: CASSQSSVGLYAMNTEAFF

d_gene: -
v_gene: TRBV11-1
j_gene: TRBJ2-5
abundance: -
CDR3nt: TGTGCCAGCAGCCTCGCGGGGCGGGAGACCCAGTACTTC
CDR3aa: CASSLAGRETQYF

d_gene: -
v_gene: TRBV12-3/TRBV12-4
j_gene: TRBJ1-5
abundance: -
CDR3nt: TGTGCCAGCAGTTTCCGTGGCGGTCAGCCCCAGCATTTT
CDR3aa: CASSFRGGQPQHF

d_gene: TRBD1
v_gene: TRBV4-1
j_gene: TRBJ1-5
abundance: -
CDR3nt: TGCGCCAGCAGCCAAGTGTTCAGGGGGCAACGGCAGCCCCAGCATTTT
CDR3aa: CASSQVFRGQRQPQHF

d_gene: -
v_gene: TRBV5-4
j_gene: TRBJ2-4
abundance: -
CDR3nt: TGTGCCAGCAGCGTCCAGGGGCTGGCCAAAAACATTCAGTACTTC
CDR3aa: CASSVQGLAKNIQYF

d_gene: TRBD2
v_gene: TRBV7-7
j_gene: TRBJ2-2
abundance: -
CDR3nt: TGTGCTAGCAGCTCCACTAGCGGGGGGGTTGGTACCGGGGAGCTGTTTTTT
CDR3aa: CASSSTSGGVGTGELFF

d_gene: TRBD1
v_gene: TRBV18
j_gene: TRBJ1-2
abundance: -
CDR3nt: TGTGCCAGCTCCTCGCAGGGGGGTTCGGATGGCTACACCTTC
CDR3aa: CASSSQGGSDGYTF

d_gene: -
v_gene: TRBV9
j_gene: TRBJ2-3
abundance: -
CDR3nt: TGTGCCAGCAGCGTAGACGCTCCAGATACGCAGTATTTT
CDR3aa: CASSVDAPDTQYF

d_gene: -
v_gene: TRBV12-3/TRBV12-4
j_gene: TRBJ1-6
abundance: -
CDR3nt: TGTGCCAGCAGTCTACCGGGTTCACCCCTCCACTTT
CDR3aa: CASSLPGSPLHF

d_gene: TRBD2
v_gene: TRBV27
j_gene: TRBJ2-7
abundance: once
CDR3nt: TGTGCCAGCAGTGCCCCCGGGACTAGCTCCTACGAGCAGTACTTC
CDR3aa: CASSAPGTSSYEQYF

d_gene: TRBD1
v_gene: TRBV7-9
j_gene: TRBJ1-1
abundance: -
CDR3nt: TGTGCCAGCAGCTCCTACAGGGGTGGGAACACTGAAGCTTTCTTT
CDR3aa: CASSSYRGGNTEAFF

d_gene: -
v_gene: TRBV5-1
j_gene: TRBJ2-5
abundance: -
CDR3nt: TGCGCCAGCAGACGGACGGAGCAAGAGACCCAGTACTTC
CDR3aa: CASRRTEQETQYF

d_gene: TRBD1
v_gene: TRBV7-9
j_gene: TRBJ1-1
abundance: -
CDR3nt: TGTGCCAGCAGCTTAGCGGACAGGGGTAGCACTGAAGCTTTCTTT
CDR3aa: CASSLADRGSTEAFF

d_gene: TRBD1
v_gene: TRBV30
j_gene: TRBJ1-1
abundance: -
CDR3nt: TGTGCACAGGACAGGGGGAGGTCTGAAGCTTTCTTT
CDR3aa: CAQDRGRSEAFF

d_gene: -
v_gene: TRBV30
j_gene: TRBJ1-1
abundance: once
CDR3nt: TGTGCCTGGAGTGCGAGGGGAGACACTGAAGCTTTCTTT
CDR3aa: CAWSARGDTEAFF

d_gene: -
v_gene: TRBV4-1
j_gene: TRBJ1-5
abundance: -
CDR3nt: TGCGCCAGCAGCCAAGAGGGCGAGGGGTTGCGGGGTCAGCCCCAGCATTTT
CDR3aa: CASSQEGEGLRGQPQHF

d_gene: -
v_gene: TRBV19
j_gene: TRBJ1-2
abundance: -
CDR3nt: TGTGCCAGTAGTGTATCCCGGGACCCCGGACATGGCTACACCTTC
CDR3aa: CASSVSRDPGHGYTF

d_gene: TRBD2
v_gene: TRBV28
j_gene: TRBJ2-2
abundance: -
CDR3nt: TGTGCCAGCAGCCCCCCGGGGGGGACGAACACCGGGGAGCTGTTTTTT
CDR3aa: CASSPPGGTNTGELFF

d_gene: -
v_gene: TRBV4-3
j_gene: TRBJ2-2
abundance: -
CDR3nt: TGCGCCAGCAGCCAAGGGGCTCAGGGGGGGGAGCTGTTTTTT
CDR3aa: CASSQGAQGGELFF

d_gene: -
v_gene: TRBV7-9
j_gene: TRBJ2-5
abundance: -
CDR3nt: TGTGCCAGCACAGGGTGGCAAGAGACCCAGTACTTC
CDR3aa: CASTGWQETQYF

d_gene: TRBD1
v_gene: TRBV6-4
j_gene: TRBJ2-2
abundance: -
CDR3nt: TGTGCCAGCAGTGAAGGACAGGGGGTCGGGGAGCTGTTTTTT
CDR3aa: CASSEGQGVGELFF

d_gene: -
v_gene: TRBV25-1
j_gene: TRBJ1-1
abundance: once
CDR3nt: TGTGCCAGCAGTGAAACAGGGATCCACACTGAAGCCTTCTTT
CDR3aa: CASSETGIHTEAFF

d_gene: -
v_gene: TRBV7-3
j_gene: TRBJ1-1
abundance: once
CDR3nt: TGTGCCAGCAAGAAGTCCCCGAACACTGAAGCTTTCTTT
CDR3aa: CASKKSPNTEAFF

d_gene: -
v_gene: TRBV7-2
j_gene: TRBJ1-1
abundance: -
CDR3nt: TGTGCCAGCAGCCCTGGGGGGGCCAACACTGAAGCTTTCTTT
CDR3aa: CASSPGGANTEAFF

d_gene: TRBD1
v_gene: TRBV5-1
j_gene: TRBJ2-1
abundance: -
CDR3nt: TGCGCCAGCAGTCCGCAGACAGGGGGCTCCTACAATGAGCAGTTCTTC
CDR3aa: CASSPQTGGSYNEQFF

d_gene: -
v_gene: TRBV2
j_gene: TRBJ1-1
abundance: -
CDR3nt: TGTGCCAGGACACAGGGTCGGGTGAACACTGAAGCTTTCTTT
CDR3aa: CARTQGRVNTEAFF

d_gene: TRBD1
v_gene: TRBV19
j_gene: TRBJ1-4
abundance: few
CDR3nt: TGTGCCAGTAGTCGACAGGGGGCGGACGAAAAACTGTTTTTT
CDR3aa: CASSRQGADEKLFF

d_gene: -
v_gene: TRBV14
j_gene: TRBJ2-7
abundance: once
CDR3nt: TGTGCCAGCACCCGGGACCAAAGCTACGAGCAGTACTTC
CDR3aa: CASTRDQSYEQYF

d_gene: -
v_gene: TRBV7-9
j_gene: TRBJ2-2
abundance: -
CDR3nt: TGTGCCAGCAGCTGGGACACTAACACCGGGGAGCTGTTTTTT
CDR3aa: CASSWDTNTGELFF

d_gene: -
v_gene: TRBV7-2
j_gene: TRBJ1-5
abundance: -
CDR3nt: TGTGCCAGCAGCCGGGGTTGGGATAGCAATCAGCCCCAGCATTTT
CDR3aa: CASSRGWDSNQPQHF

d_gene: -
v_gene: TRBV19
j_gene: TRBJ1-5
abundance: -
CDR3nt: TGTGCCAGTAGTATAGGAGGCAGATTAGGACAGCCCCAGCATTTT
CDR3aa: CASSIGGRLGQPQHF

d_gene: TRBD1
v_gene: TRBV6-2/TRBV6-3
j_gene: TRBJ2-4
abundance: -
CDR3nt: TGTGCCAGCAGTTACCGCGGGACAGGCGTTTTATTAGCCAAAAACATTCAGTACTTC
CDR3aa: CASSYRGTGVLLAKNIQYF

d_gene: -
v_gene: TRBV19
j_gene: TRBJ1-5
abundance: -
CDR3nt: TGTGCCAGTAGTTCAGGGTTGGGTCAGCCCCAGCATTTT
CDR3aa: CASSSGLGQPQHF

d_gene: -
v_gene: TRBV4-1
j_gene: TRBJ1-6
abundance: -
CDR3nt: TGCGCCAGCAGCCAAAACGTTAATTCACCCCTCCACTTT
CDR3aa: CASSQNVNSPLHF

d_gene: TRBD1
v_gene: TRBV5-1
j_gene: TRBJ1-4
abundance: -
CDR3nt: TGCGCCAGCAGCTGGCGACAGGGAACTAATGAAAAACTGTTTTTT
CDR3aa: CASSWRQGTNEKLFF

d_gene: TRBD1
v_gene: TRBV14
j_gene: TRBJ2-7
abundance: -
CDR3nt: TGTGCCAGCAGCCTTAGCGGACAGGGGGAGCAGTACTTC
CDR3aa: CASSLSGQGEQYF

d_gene: -
v_gene: TRBV3-1/TRBV3-2
j_gene: TRBJ1-6
abundance: -
CDR3nt: TGTGCCAGCAGCCAAGACCCAGTTAATTCACCCCTCCACTTT
CDR3aa: CASSQDPVNSPLHF

d_gene: -
v_gene: TRBV23-1
j_gene: TRBJ1-4
abundance: -
CDR3nt: TGCGCCAGCAGTCAAACGAAAAATGAAAAACTGTTTTTT
CDR3aa: CASSQTKNEKLFF

d_gene: -
v_gene: TRBV19
j_gene: TRBJ1-1
abundance: -
CDR3nt: TGTGCCAGTAGGGACAGTGAAGCTTTCTTT
CDR3aa: CASRDSEAFF

d_gene: -
v_gene: TRBV18
j_gene: TRBJ2-4
abundance: -
CDR3nt: TGTGCCAGCTCACCCAGGGGTGCCAAAAACATTCAGTACTTC
CDR3aa: CASSPRGAKNIQYF

d_gene: TRBD1
v_gene: TRBV19
j_gene: TRBJ1-1
abundance: -
CDR3nt: TGTGCCAGTAGTACCCGACAGGGGGGGGACACTGAAGCTTTCTTT
CDR3aa: CASSTRQGGDTEAFF

d_gene: -
v_gene: TRBV30
j_gene: TRBJ2-2
abundance: -
CDR3nt: TGTGCCTGGAGTGTTTTTTACAGATCCTCGAACACCGGGGAGCTGTTTTTT
CDR3aa: CAWSVFYRSSNTGELFF

d_gene: TRBD1
v_gene: TRBV9
j_gene: TRBJ2-1
abundance: -
CDR3nt: TGTGCCAGCAGCTATTTCGACAGGGACTACAATGAGCAGTTCTTC
CDR3aa: CASSYFDRDYNEQFF

d_gene: -
v_gene: TRBV5-6
j_gene: TRBJ1-1
abundance: -
CDR3nt: TGTGCCAGCTTTCGGTTCATGAACACTGAAGCTTTCTTT
CDR3aa: CASFRFMNTEAFF

d_gene: -
v_gene: TRBV12-3/TRBV12-4
j_gene: TRBJ1-2
abundance: -
CDR3nt: TGTGCCAGCAGTCCAGACTTGACCTATGGCTACACCTTC
CDR3aa: CASSPDLTYGYTF

d_gene: TRBD1
v_gene: TRBV7-9
j_gene: TRBJ1-1
abundance: -
CDR3nt: TGTGCCAGCAGCTCCTCGGCGACAGGGACGGGGACTGAAGCTTTCTTT
CDR3aa: CASSSSATGTGTEAFF

d_gene: -
v_gene: TRBV7-9
j_gene: TRBJ1-5
abundance: -
CDR3nt: TGTGCCAGCAGCTTGGACAGTGATCAGCCCCAGCATTTT
CDR3aa: CASSLDSDQPQHF

d_gene: TRBD1
v_gene: TRBV5-1
j_gene: TRBJ2-7
abundance: -
CDR3nt: TGCGCCAGCAGCCGCTTTATTACACGGGACAGCTCCTACGAGCAGTACTTC
CDR3aa: CASSRFITRDSSYEQYF

d_gene: TRBD1
v_gene: TRBV18
j_gene: TRBJ1-3
abundance: few
CDR3nt: TGTGCCAGCTCACCACGGACAGGACAGGCGGGAAACACCATATATTTT
CDR3aa: CASSPRTGQAGNTIYF

d_gene: TRBD1
v_gene: TRBV2
j_gene: TRBJ1-6
abundance: -
CDR3nt: TGTGCCAGCAGTGCACAGGGGGATTCACCCCTCCACTTT
CDR3aa: CASSAQGDSPLHF

d_gene: -
v_gene: TRBV6-2/TRBV6-3
j_gene: TRBJ2-7
abundance: -
CDR3nt: TGTGCCAGCAGTCACCGACAGCAGGGCCGGTACGAGCAGTACTTC
CDR3aa: CASSHRQQGRYEQYF

d_gene: -
v_gene: TRBV12-3/TRBV12-4
j_gene: TRBJ1-6
abundance: -
CDR3nt: TGTGCCAGCAGTTTACAGGGAAATTCACCCCTCCACTTT
CDR3aa: CASSLQGNSPLHF

d_gene: -
v_gene: TRBV12-3/TRBV12-4
j_gene: TRBJ2-3
abundance: -
CDR3nt: TGTGCCAGCAGTTTAGCCCCGAGGGATACGCAGTATTTT
CDR3aa: CASSLAPRDTQYF

d_gene: -
v_gene: TRBV19
j_gene: TRBJ1-5
abundance: -
CDR3nt: TGTGCCAGTAGTATCAGTGATCAGCCCCAGCATTTT
CDR3aa: CASSISDQPQHF

d_gene: -
v_gene: TRBV30
j_gene: TRBJ1-2
abundance: -
CDR3nt: TGTGCCTGGAGTGTACTTCGGGGCGGCTATGGCTACACCTTC
CDR3aa: CAWSVLRGGYGYTF

d_gene: -
v_gene: TRBV27
j_gene: TRBJ2-2
abundance: -
CDR3nt: TGTGCCAGCAGTTTGAGGGTTAACACCGGGGAGCTGTTTTTT
CDR3aa: CASSLRVNTGELFF

d_gene: -
v_gene: TRBV10-3
j_gene: TRBJ1-2
abundance: -
CDR3nt: TGTGCCATCAGTGAGTCGAGAGTTTATCCCTCCTTC
CDR3aa: CAISESRVYPSF